The subject of this entry is one TCR beta chain. The V gene's germline CDR1 is SEHNR and CDR2 FQNEAQ (reference sequence). Trimming took 3 bases from V and 8 from J; bases not matched to a gene: 6. The CDR3 spans 14 residues. This sample was taken from a study of identical twins. MiXCR was run by TCRdb on the 5' RACE reads, yielding one entry per CDR3 protein. The table shows about 920,000 distinct CDR3 sequences, with over 9% occurring only once. The same specimen was also included in a second study, on yellow fever vaccine responses in identical twins.

The clonotype was recovered from a woman under 30 in good health. The specimen was PBMCs. The J gene is TRBJ1-4, the V gene TRBV7-9; 7 bases align to TRBD1. CDR3 DNA: TGTGCCAGCAGCTTTGAGGGGGCTGAGGAAAAACTGTTTTTT. Amino acids: CASSFEGAEEKLFF.